Here is one T cell receptor (beta chain) with its context. The sample comes from a study of cytomegalovirus exposure and HLA in healthy donors. Primers: 60 Vbeta forward and 13 Jbeta reverse. Method: immunoSEQ multiplex PCR; TCRdb's copy keeps in-frame clones and lacks some. The data hold under 150,000 clones, with over 65% observed a single time. The junction had 6 bases not matched to a gene; V was cut back by 6 bases and J by 4 bases. Germline CDR1 SNHLY, CDR2 FYNNEI. The CDR3 sequence is 16 residues long. This receptor was taken from a woman between 25 and 40 years old in good health and CMV-seropositive. The material sequenced was PBMCs. This chain connects TRBV2 to TRBJ2-5, with 15 bases aligning to TRBD2. CDR3 loop: CASSRTSGRARETQYF. In nucleotides, the CDR3 is TGTGCCAGCAGCCGGACTAGCGGGAGGGCGAGAGAGACCCAGTACTTC. Together with reference TRBV2 and TRBJ2-5, the CDR3 gives the full variable domain: EPEVTQTPSHQVTQMGQEVILRCVPISNHLYFYWYRQILGQKVEFLVSFYNNEISEKSEIFDDQFSVERPDGSNFTLKIRSTKLEDSAMYFCASSRTSGRARETQYFGPGTRLLVL.